The entry below describes one TCR beta chain. Data came from immunoSEQ multiplex PCR; TCRdb stores just in-frame clones and leaves some out. The sample shows about 2.1 million clones, roughly 91% of them seen only once. The entry originates in a study of shared clonotypes between healthy human individuals. V trimming: 3 bases; J trimming: 4 bases; junction bases outside the gene matches: 12. The CDR3 runs to 16 residues. CDR1 and CDR2 (germline): SGDLS, YYNGEE. CD45RO negativity and positive selection for CCR7 defined naive CD8 cells, a population that excluded terminally differentiated effector memory CD45RA+ cells.

The clonotype originates from a man between 18 and 35 years old in good health. Some clones in this sample may be carry-over from other donors' samples. This chain uses TRBV9 with TRBJ2-7; 8 bases map to TRBD1. Specimen: naive CD8+ T cells from PBMCs. The CDR3 reads CASSERVEGQVYEQYF. In nucleotides, the CDR3 is TGTGCCAGCAGCGAGAGGGTTGAGGGACAGGTATACGAGCAGTACTTC.